This T cell receptor beta chain was retrieved from a study of blood T cell repertoires in COVID-19. As processed by the authors: Scientists estimated how many nucleated cells there were by amplifying reference gene primers. TCRdb keeps only in-frame clones here, not all; method: immunoSEQ multiplex PCR. Clonal size and the V and J genes are those of that table, whereas D and trimming came from the DNA. Of roughly 310,000 clones listed, approximately 87% are singletons. The Seattle patients joined while their infection was active and were tracked longitudinally afterward. The CDR3 is made up of 15 amino acids. V dropped 6 bases and J dropped 4; count of bases not matched to a gene: 10. Germline lookup yields CDR1 LGHDT and CDR2 YNNKEL (reference sequence).

V usage is TRBV3-1 (or the pseudogene TRBV3-2) and J usage is TRBJ1-2; TRBD1 agrees at 8 bases. The sequencing sample was made of peripheral blood. This TCR was recovered from a woman younger than 45 with COVID-19, enrolled during active disease. This CDR3 reads CASSLGQGEAYGYTF. The CDR3, as DNA: TGTGCCAGCAGTCTTGGACAGGGAGAGGCCTATGGCTACACCTTC.